This T cell receptor beta chain was identified in a study of shared clonotypes between healthy human individuals. Using immunoSEQ multiplex PCR, the repertoire was profiled, and TCRdb retains in-frame clones only, with some absent. The sample yields some 2,400,000 clones, around 95% seen once. The CDR3 covers 15 residues. Germline V gene lookup returns CDR1 SGHRS and CDR2 YFSETQ. V was shortened by 2 bases and J by 10 bases, with 18 bases between the two germline ends. The study's findings and limits: Larger estimated richness was generally seen in naive subsets than in memory subsets. Sharing across four donors was highest in naive CD4 (around 5%) and lowest in memory CD8 (approximately 0.4%).

This clone showed up just a few times. Its antigen remains unidentified. The receptor's source is a man aged 18 to 29 in good health. Specimen: naive CD4+ T cells sorted from blood. This sample's subset: CD45RA+ positively selected. The V call is TRBV5-1, the J call TRBJ1-4, with a weak D call TRBD1 (6 bases). CDR3 nucleotides: TGCGCCAGCAGCTTAGGGGGTTTCACGCAGCGAAAACTGTTTTTT. Protein sequence: CASSLGGFTQRKLFF. Looking up the rest from reference TRBV5-1 and TRBJ1-4 gives the full variable domain: KAGVTQTPRYLIKTRGQQVTLSCSPISGHRSVSWYQQTPGQGLQFLFEYFSETQRNKGNFPGRFSGRQFSNSRSEMNVSTLELGDSALYLCASSLGGFTQRKLFFGSGTQLSVL.